This T cell receptor beta chain was observed in a study of beta chain features in type 1 diabetes (dated by TCRdb to 2016 to 2018). Turning to the overall study: Mean age, gender distribution, total cell number and subset yield were not different between patients and healthy donors. Naive and central memory subsets were obtained from all 28 donors, but regulatory and stem cell-like memory subsets were isolated from only 8 patients and roughly eight healthy donors. In the study, TCRB repertoires of sorted circulating CD4+ T cell subsets from recently diagnosed type 1 diabetes patients were compared with those of matched healthy donors. A total of about 110 million sorted cells were examined across all samples, and the number of cells per subset was strongly correlated with RNA yield.

Each donor gave one peripheral blood draw, approximately 110 mL on average, collected into heparinised tubes. Using a panel that included CD45RO, CCR7, CD25, CD127, CD95 and CD27, naive, central memory, regulatory and stem cell-like memory CD4+ T cells were sorted on a BD FACSAria II. Purity was above 98% for every sorted population. PBMCs were separated immediately by Lymphoprep density gradient centrifugation and were stained directly, without being cultured. Samples were stained and sorted in pairs, with one healthy donor and one patient per experiment, so that batch effects were minimized. The paper as a whole reports these results and caveats: At VDJ recombination sites, type 1 diabetes patients had fewer insertions and more deleted nucleotides, which implies abnormalities in thymic rearrangement. Because cDNA was sequenced instead of genomic DNA, activated cells with high expression could be over-represented, although the groups did not differ in activation or CD3 levels. Naive, central memory and regulatory TCRB repertoires appeared more similar among patients than among healthy donors. A moderate but significant shortening of TCRB CDR3 length was observed in type 1 diabetes patients in all four CD4+ subsets. Because small numbers of individuals were included in the HLA sub-analyses, any influence of HLA type on TCRB rearrangement was left unresolved. PCR may preferentially amplify shorter templates, but because patient and control samples were amplified and corrected together, any resulting skew would affect both groups equally.

All of the isolated RNA was reverse transcribed with the High Capacity cDNA Reverse Transcription Kit, so expressed TCRB transcripts were sequenced. Deep immunoSEQ sequencing was performed on naive, central memory and regulatory T cell samples, with an average of roughly 3.3 million total reads per sample. Sorted cells were lysed in RLT buffer and RNA was extracted with DNase-treated RNeasy Micro or Mini kits, depending on cell number. Each cell subset was processed on its own to prevent cross-contamination, while patient and healthy donor samples were processed together. TCRB sequences were amplified from cDNA with the immunoSEQ multiplex PCR, producing 87-bp fragments spanning the CDR3 region. Amplicons were sequenced on the Illumina HiSeq platform. The source study handled its data this way. Synthetic template baselines were used to correct PCR bias computationally, reads within Hamming distance 2 were collapsed, and singletons that could not be merged were discarded. Reads were aligned against IMGT to assign V, D and J genes, CDR3 length and insertions or deletions at six rearrangement sites. Within each subset, clonotype counts were normalized to sorted cell number, after which true diversity and Gini coefficients were computed with the tcR R package. The overlap coefficient, calculated on TCRB nucleotide sequences, was used to measure repertoire sharing. In its TCRdb copy, this immuneACCESS table keeps in-frame sequences only and misses some clones. Where compared with another copy, unresolved V genes explain less than half of these, and the others have no known cause. V, J and clone size reflect that table, while D and trimming were determined from the DNA. Within this sample are more than 95,000 clones, with under 30% of them counted one time only. In total, the top ten clones hold roughly 0.58% of the sample.

A note on this clone: It lacks a known antigen. Base quality data are lacking; no much larger clone is found one base away.

V is cut back by 9 bases and J by 0 bases, with 9 bases in the junction unmatched. CDR1 SNHLY and CDR2 FYNNEI are derived from the germline V gene. Inclusive of the bounding cysteine and phenylalanine, the CDR3 is 17 residues long. Only the CDR3 DNA stays, 51 bases, in frame from base 1. The V gene is TRBV2 and the J gene is TRBJ2-4; 12 bases in the middle match TRBD2. The clonotype originates from a woman aged 18-29 years with type 1 diabetes. Sequenced input: central memory CD4+ T cells from blood. For the CDR3, the sequence is CASTGTSGPLAKNIQYF. The base sequence is TGTGCCAGTACCGGGACTAGCGGGCCCTTAGCCAAAAACATTCAGTACTTC. The CDR3, completed at both ends by the reference TRBV2 and TRBJ2-4 genes, gives the full variable domain EPEVTQTPSHQVTQMGQEVILRCVPISNHLYFYWYRQILGQKVEFLVSFYNNEISEKSEIFDDQFSVERPDGSNFTLKIRSTKLEDSAMYFCASTGTSGPLAKNIQYFGAGTRLSVL.